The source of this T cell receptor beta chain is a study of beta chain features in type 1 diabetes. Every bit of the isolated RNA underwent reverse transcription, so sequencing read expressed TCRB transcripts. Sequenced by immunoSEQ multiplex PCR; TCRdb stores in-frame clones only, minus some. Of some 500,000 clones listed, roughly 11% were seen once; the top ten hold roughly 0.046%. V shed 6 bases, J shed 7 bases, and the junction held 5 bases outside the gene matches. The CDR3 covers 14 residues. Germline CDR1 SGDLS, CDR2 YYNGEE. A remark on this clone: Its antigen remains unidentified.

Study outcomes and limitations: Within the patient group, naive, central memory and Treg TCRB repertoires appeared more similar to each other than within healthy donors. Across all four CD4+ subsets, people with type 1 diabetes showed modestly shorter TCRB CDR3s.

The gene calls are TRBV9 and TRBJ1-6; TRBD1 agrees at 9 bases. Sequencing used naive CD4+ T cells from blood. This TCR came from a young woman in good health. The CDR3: CASTRDRVNSPLHF. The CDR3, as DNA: TGTGCCAGCACGAGGGACAGGGTCAATTCACCCCTCCACTTT. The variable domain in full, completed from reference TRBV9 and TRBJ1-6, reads DSGVTQTPKHLITATGQRVTLRCSPRSGDLSVYWYQQSLDQGLQFLIQYYNGEERAKGNILERFSAQQFPDLHSELNLSSLELGDSALYFCASTRDRVNSPLHFGNGTRLTVT.